This T cell receptor beta chain was found in a study of blood T cell repertoires in COVID-19. Clones were sequenced by immunoSEQ multiplex PCR, and TCRdb holds only the in-frame ones, with some missing. The sample lists about 250,000 clones; roughly 82% were seen once. This CDR3 has 15 amino acids. Trimming took 4 bases from V and 4 from J, leaving 17 bases between them. Per the germline V gene, CDR1 is SGHRS and CDR2 is YFSETQ. The J gene is TRBJ1-1, the V gene TRBV5-1, with TRBD1 as a possible D gene (6 bases). The TCR sequence derives from an elderly woman with COVID-19, enrolled during active disease. What was sequenced was peripheral blood. CDR3 DNA sequence: TGCGCCAGCAGCGCGGGAGGGGGACATTCCACTGAAGCTTTCTTT. Translation: CASSAGGGHSTEAFF.